This T cell receptor (beta chain) was sequenced during a study of long-term antiretroviral therapy in people with HIV. Study details: When the earliest samples were collected, ART was typically delayed until CD4 counts fell.

Findings of the study overall: Within the repertoire, clones expanded before ART were dominant at all time points. Participants lacked recorded data on ART adherence, viral resistance or therapy changes.

V gave up 0 bases and J gave up 0 bases, with 7 bases separating them. The CDR3 spans 15 residues. Germline V gene lookup returns CDR1 SGDLS and CDR2 YYNGEE. With survey level as its setting, the immunoSEQ assay was v3.0. The table came from immunoSEQ multiplex PCR; TCRdb's copy has only in-frame clones and leaves some out. The table includes about 20,000 clones, about nine tenths detected once. Without exception, participants with HIV were treated in the United States. In regard to this clone: As yet, its antigen is unknown.

The TCR originated in a man aged 40-49 years with HIV. The sequencing used unsorted PBMCs, collected 0.5 years after starting antiretroviral therapy. The chain has TRBV9 and TRBJ1-5; D is ambiguous. The CDR3 DNA sequence: TGTGCCAGCAGCGTAGAGGGAAATAGCAATCAGCCCCAGCATTTT. Its translation: CASSVEGNSNQPQHF. Based on the CDR3 plus reference TRBV9 and TRBJ1-5, the full variable domain is DSGVTQTPKHLITATGQRVTLRCSPRSGDLSVYWYQQSLDQGLQFLIQYYNGEERAKGNILERFSAQQFPDLHSELNLSSLELGDSALYFCASSVEGNSNQPQHFGDGTRLSIL.